A single sample is the source of the 9 T cell receptor beta chains below, sequenced in a study of radiation and T cells in renal cell carcinoma. As for treatment: treatment-naive control, cytoreductive nephrectomy. Measured with immunoSEQ multiplex PCR; TCRdb has only the in-frame clones, and not every one. The repertoire includes about 23,000 clones, roughly half of them detected once, and about a fifth sits in the top ten. This specimen consisted of tumor tissue, obtained from a patient whose treatment was nephrectomy without radiotherapy. The receptor source for this set is a human donor with renal cell carcinoma.

This clone was recorded once. The chain couples TRBV6-1 to TRBJ2-2, with D perhaps TRBD1 or TRBD2 (5 bases each). In germline, CDR1 is MNHNS, CDR2 SASEGT. V was trimmed by 7 bases and J by 4 bases, leaving 16 bases between them. This CDR3 is 15 amino acids long. The CDR3 nucleotides read TGTGCCAGCACTCCGGGGCTCAGCGCCACCGGGGAGCTGTTTTTT. Residues: CASTPGLSATGELFF.

There are a few counts of this clone. The J gene is TRBJ1-1, the V gene TRBV6-5; 7 bases are a match to TRBD1. Germline CDR1 is MNHEY and CDR2 is SVGAGI. Trimming at V came to 5 bases and at J to 3 bases, leaving 9 bases not matched to a gene. CDR3 length: 15 amino acids. For the CDR3, the DNA is TGTGCCAGCAGTGCGCCGACAGGGATTTACACTGAAGCTTTCTTT. Amino acid sequence: CASSAPTGIYTEAFF.

The rearrangement uses TRBV7-9 and TRBJ1-4; 7 bases fit TRBD1. Germline V gives CDR1 SEHNR, CDR2 FQNEAQ (reference sequence). CDR3 length equals 12 residues. V gave up 6 bases and J gave up 8 bases; unmatched junction bases: 3. DNA for the CDR3: TGTGCCAGCAGTCGGGACAGCGAAAAACTGTTTTTT. It is translated as CASSRDSEKLFF.

The chain employs TRBV25-1 and TRBJ1-5; tentative D call: TRBD1 (6 bases). Germline loops: CDR1 MGHDK, CDR2 SYGVNS. Trimming removed 8 bases from V and 0 bases from J, with 17 bases in between. The CDR3 extends over 16 amino acids. The CDR3 DNA follows: TGTGCCAGCGTGGGGGCCTCAGAGGTTAGCAATCAGCCCCAGCATTTT. Protein sequence: CASVGASEVSNQPQHF.

The chain has TRBV18 and TRBJ2-7; D is uncertain. The V end was cut by 2 bases, the J end by 3 bases, with 5 bases between. CDR1 is KGHSH and CDR2 is LQKENI in the germline V gene. CDR3 length equals 12 residues. CDR3 sequence: CASSPVDYEQYF. Written as DNA, the CDR3 is TGTGCCAGCTCACCAGTAGACTACGAGCAGTACTTC. The entire variable domain, with the rest obtained from reference TRBV18 and TRBJ2-7, is as follows: NAGVMQNPRHLVRRRGQEARLRCSPMKGHSHVYWYRQLPEEGLKFMVYLQKENIIDESGMPKERFSAEFPKEGPSILRIQQVVRGDSAAYFCASSPVDYEQYFGPGTRLTVT.

The rearrangement joins TRBV7-2 to TRBJ2-5; 7 positions match TRBD2. The germline CDR1 and CDR2 sequences are SGHTA and FQGNSA. With 1 base clipped from V and 2 bases from J, the junction kept 4 bases outside the gene matches. The CDR3 consists of 15 residues. This chain's CDR3 is CASSLGWGGQETQYF. Written as DNA, the CDR3 is TGTGCCAGCAGCTTAGGGTGGGGGGGTCAAGAGACCCAGTACTTC.

This rearrangement joins TRBV7-9 to TRBJ1-2; possible D gene TRBD1, 6 bases. The germline V gene has CDR1 SEHNR and CDR2 FQNEAQ (reference sequence). V was cut by 0 bases and J by 5 bases, with 16 bases left in between. This CDR3 comprises 16 residues. The CDR3 spells CASSLAMGALDYGYTF. The CDR3 nucleotides are TGTGCCAGCAGCTTAGCGATGGGGGCGCTTGATTATGGCTACACCTTC.

V and J are TRBV11-1 and TRBJ2-1; no clear D. Germline assignment: CDR1 SGHAT and CDR2 FQDESV (reference sequence). This CDR3 has 13 amino acids. V was clipped by 1 base and J by 9 bases, with 10 bases between them. CDR3 nucleotides: TGTGCCAGCAGCTTAGGAGTTCTGGGTGAGCAGTTCTTC. It encodes CASSLGVLGEQFF.

V is TRBV2 and J is TRBJ2-7; D is perhaps TRBD1 (6 bases). V was clipped by 6 bases and J by 5 bases, with 17 bases between them. The CDR3 totals 14 residues. Germline V CDR1 and CDR2: SNHLY, FYNNEI. In DNA form, the CDR3 reads TGTGCCAGCAGCTTAGGCATACAGGGCCACGAGCAGTACTTC. Translation: CASSLGIQGHEQYF. Full variable domain (remainder filled in from reference TRBV2 and TRBJ2-7): EPEVTQTPSHQVTQMGQEVILRCVPISNHLYFYWYRQILGQKVEFLVSFYNNEISEKSEIFDDQFSVERPDGSNFTLKIRSTKLEDSAMYFCASSLGIQGHEQYFGPGTRLTVT.